This TCR beta chain was identified during a study of regulatory T cells in long-lasting Graves disease. Overall study results and limits: Persistent patients shared thousands of public clonotypes among themselves. Newly diagnosed patients shared fewer, at about 890.

This clonotype has ten or more counts. Its antigen is undetermined. Time point here: persistent/refractory GD, antithyroid drugs over 5 years with positive TRAb. Preparation of the TCR library used RNA extracted from PBMCs. Researchers made TCR beta libraries by using iRepertoire HTBI primers and running Arm-PCR on CDR3 regions. Each CDR3 protein gets one entry after TCRdb re-called the multiplex PCR reads with MiXCR. This sample has about 290,000 distinct CDR3 sequences, with around 23% found just once. This CDR3 has 14 residues. Germline V CDR1 and CDR2: DFQATT, SNEGSKA (reference sequence). With 0 bases removed from V and 1 base from J, the gap between germline ends came to 9 bases.

The sequenced sample was peripheral blood mononuclear cells (PBMCs), obtained when the disease was refractory, from a patient treated with antithyroid drugs. The clonotype originates from a female donor with Graves disease. This sequence joins TRBV20-1 and TRBJ1-1; D is unclear. CDR3 nucleotide sequence: TGCAGTGCTAGAGACAGGCGTACGAACACTGAAGCTTTCTTT. Translation gives CSARDRRTNTEAFF.